The 5 T cell receptor beta chains reported below all come from one sample, sequenced in a study of blood T cells in healthy people across ages. Combining a sample-barcoded 5' primer with a J-beta primer mix, a second PCR ran for roughly 6 to 12 cycles. A single record per CDR3 protein comes from TCRdb applying MiXCR to the 5' RACE reads. The sample yields around 800,000 distinct CDR3 sequences, around 45% seen once. The specimen sequenced was blood. The receptors derive from a man aged 55 to 70 in good health.

This clonotype has more than one count but fewer than ten. The V gene is TRBV29-1, the J gene TRBJ2-5; a weak D match, TRBD1 (6 bases). This CDR3 spans 13 amino acids. Germline CDR1 reads SQVTM; CDR2 reads ANQGSEA. V was clipped by 0 bases and J by 5 bases, with 10 bases between them. The CDR3 spells CSVEETGPETQYF. The CDR3 nucleotides are TGCAGCGTTGAAGAAACAGGGCCGGAGACCCAGTACTTC.

This sequence joins TRBV4-3 and TRBJ1-1; D unresolved. The CDR3 length is 13 residues. CDR1 and CDR2 from the germline V gene are LGHNA and YSLEER. Trimming cost V 0 bases and J 8 bases, with 10 bases left between them. The CDR3: CASSQETTVEAFF. In nucleotides, the CDR3 is TGCGCCAGCAGCCAAGAGACTACAGTGGAAGCTTTCTTT.

The J gene is TRBJ1-5, the V gene TRBV11-2, with 9 bases matching TRBD1. The CDR3 is 17 residues long. Looked up from germline, CDR1 is SGHAT and CDR2 is FQNNGV. Losses at the gene ends were 3 bases for V and 5 bases for J; bases not matched to a gene: 11. Written as DNA, the CDR3 is TGTGCCAGCAGCTTCGGGACAGGGAACATAGGGTATCAGCCCCAGCATTTT. Protein sequence: CASSFGTGNIGYQPQHF.

V is TRBV6-1 and J is TRBJ1-2; 9 nucleotides agree with TRBD1. J lost 4 bases, V lost 6 bases, and 6 bases had no gene match. This CDR3 region has 14 residues. Germline CDR1 MNHNS, CDR2 SASEGT. CDR3 in amino acids: CASSTGGSGYGYTF. In DNA form, the CDR3 reads TGTGCCAGCAGCACAGGGGGCTCGGGCTATGGCTACACCTTC.

The chain links TRBV7-2 to TRBJ2-4, with 7 bases fitting TRBD2. V trimming: 5 bases; J trimming: 1 base; junction bases outside the gene matches: 8. The CDR3 length is 16 residues. In germline, CDR1 is SGHTA, CDR2 FQGNSA. The CDR3 region has the DNA TGTGCCAGCAGCCCCGCGGGGGTACGGGCCAAAAACATTCAGTACTTC. Its translation: CASSPAGVRAKNIQYF.